This TCR beta chain was sequenced for a study of blood T cell repertoires in COVID-19. Data came from immunoSEQ multiplex PCR; TCRdb stores just in-frame clones and leaves some out. Among 95,000 to 150,000 clones listed, around 90% were seen once. The CDR3 is 14 residues long. V lost 7 bases to trimming and J lost 7 bases; unmatched junction nucleotides: 10. Per germline, CDR1 LNHDA and CDR2 SQIVND (reference sequence). The TCR comes from an older woman with COVID-19, enrolled during active disease. The sample comprised peripheral blood. V usage is TRBV19 and J usage is TRBJ2-7; 10 nucleotides align to TRBD1. This CDR3 is CASTTDRGAGEQYF. The CDR3 DNA reads as TGTGCCAGTACTACGGACAGGGGGGCGGGTGAGCAGTACTTC. Supplemented by reference TRBV19 and TRBJ2-7, the full variable domain reads DGGITQSPKYLFRKEGQNVTLSCEQNLNHDAMYWYRQDPGQGLRLIYYSQIVNDFQKGDIAEGYSVSREKKESFPLTVTSAQKNPTAFYLCASTTDRGAGEQYFGPGTRLTVT.